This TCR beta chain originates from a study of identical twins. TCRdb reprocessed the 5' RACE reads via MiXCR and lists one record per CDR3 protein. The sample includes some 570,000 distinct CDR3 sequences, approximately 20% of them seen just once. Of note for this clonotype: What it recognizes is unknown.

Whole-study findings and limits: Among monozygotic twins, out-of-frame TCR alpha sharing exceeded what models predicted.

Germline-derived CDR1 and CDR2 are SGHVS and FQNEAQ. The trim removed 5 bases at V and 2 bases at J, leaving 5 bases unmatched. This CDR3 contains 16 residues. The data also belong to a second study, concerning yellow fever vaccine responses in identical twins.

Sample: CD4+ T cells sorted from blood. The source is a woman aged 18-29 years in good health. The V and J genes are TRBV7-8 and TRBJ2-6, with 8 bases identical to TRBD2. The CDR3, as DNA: TGTGCCAGCAGCCCCGGCGGGGGGCCTGGGGCCAACGTCCTGACTTTC. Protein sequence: CASSPGGGPGANVLTF.